Presented here are 27 T cell receptor beta chains from one specimen sequenced in a study of human T cells and chemical hapten exposure. Specified time point: patch test 1, 2 weeks after DPC sensitization. The treatment: therapeutic diphenylcyclopropenone sensitization with weekly scalp DPC. Each CDR3 protein gets one entry after TCRdb re-called the RACE reads with MiXCR. The sample has 100,000 or so distinct CDR3 sequences; 11% are singletons. The sample here was whole blood, taken in connection with sensitization to the hapten diphenylcyclopropenone (DPC). Source of these receptors: a woman in her thirties or forties with alopecia areata. Some clones in this sample may be carry-over from other donors' samples.

This CDR3 reads CASKSQEWQPQHF. The CDR3 nucleotides read TGTGCCAGCAAATCACAGGAGTGGCAGCCCCAGCATTTT. The V call is TRBV28, the J call TRBJ1-5; tentatively, D is TRBD1 (5 bases). The CDR3 has 13 amino acids. The germline gives CDR1 MDHEN, CDR2 SYDVKM. Deletions cut 7 bases from V and 7 bases from J, with 14 bases between.

The J gene is TRBJ2-2, the V gene TRBV11-2, with a weak D call TRBD2 (5 bases). CDR3 length: 17 amino acids. Looked up from germline, CDR1 is SGHAT and CDR2 is FQNNGV. Deletions cut 5 bases from V and 3 bases from J, with 19 bases between. CDR3 nucleotide sequence: TGTGCCAGCAGCCTCTCGCCAGCGCTGGAGGACACCGGGGAGCTGTTTTTT. Its translation is CASSLSPALEDTGELFF. The complete variable domain, with remaining parts taken from reference TRBV11-2 and TRBJ2-2, reads EAGVAQSPRYKIIEKRQSVAFWCNPISGHATLYWYQQILGQGPKLLIQFQNNGVVDDSQLPKDRFSAERLKGVDSTLKIQPAKLEDSAVYLCASSLSPALEDTGELFFGEGSRLTVL.

As regards this clonotype: Compared with germline, one end of the junction differs, possibly owing to a read error. The chain employs TRBV9 and TRBJ2-3; the D is unclear. Germline CDR1 reads SGDLS; CDR2 reads YYNGEE. The CDR3 totals 15 residues. This chain's CDR3 is CASSVVGRSTDTLYF. In DNA form, the CDR3 reads TGTGCCAGCAGCGTAGTCGGCAGAAGCACAGATACGCTGTATTTT.

This clonotype has at least ten counts. The chain couples TRBV7-9 to TRBJ2-7, with D maybe TRBD1 (5 bases). CDR1 and CDR2 from the germline V gene are SEHNR and FQNEAQ (reference sequence). The length of the CDR3 is 14 residues. Trimming removed 5 bases at V and 5 bases at J, with 16 bases between. CDR3 sequence: CASSTTGLKDEQYF. As DNA, the CDR3 is TGTGCCAGCAGCACAACAGGCCTGAAGGACGAGCAGTACTTC. The full variable domain, completed using reference TRBV7-9 and TRBJ2-7, is DTGVSQNPRHKITKRGQNVTFRCDPISEHNRLYWYRQTLGQGPEFLTYFQNEAQLEKSRLLSDRFSAERPKGSFSTLEIQRTEQGDSAMYLCASSTTGLKDEQYFGPGTRLTVT.

This clonotype was picked up a small number of times. This chain uses TRBV5-1 with TRBJ2-7; a weak D match, TRBD2 (6 bases). V lost 4 bases and J 7 bases, leaving 9 bases between the germline ends. The CDR3 is made up of 11 amino acids. Germline assignment: CDR1 SGHRS and CDR2 YFSETQ. The CDR3 bases are TGCGCCAGCAGCCGGGGAGGAGAGCAGTACTTC. Translated: CASSRGGEQYF.

A few counts support this clonotype. The CDR3 DNA sequence: TGCGCCAGCAGCTTGGAAGGGACAGGGAACTCACCCCTCCACTTT. Translating gives CASSLEGTGNSPLHF. The genes are TRBV5-1 and TRBJ1-6, with TRBD1 matching over 9 bases. The CDR3 has 15 residues. The J segment lost 10 bases and the V segment lost 0 bases, leaving 5 bases of the junction unmatched. CDR1 is SGHRS, CDR2 YFSETQ, per germline. Full variable domain (remainder filled in from reference TRBV5-1 and TRBJ1-6): KAGVTQTPRYLIKTRGQQVTLSCSPISGHRSVSWYQQTPGQGLQFLFEYFSETQRNKGNFPGRFSGRQFSNSRSEMNVSTLELGDSALYLCASSLEGTGNSPLHFGNGTRLTVT.

The chain is built from TRBV20-1 and TRBJ2-1; 10 bases agree with TRBD1. Germline lookup yields CDR1 DFQATT and CDR2 SNEGSKA (reference sequence). With 6 bases clipped from V and 4 bases from J, the junction kept 3 bases outside the gene matches. The CDR3 is made up of 13 amino acids. The CDR3 coding sequence is TGCAGTGCCCCGGGACAGGGGTACAATGAGCAGTTCTTC. Translation: CSAPGQGYNEQFF.

This clonotype was seen only a few times. V and J are TRBV4-1 and TRBJ2-5, with D perhaps TRBD2 (5 bases). The CDR3 has 14 amino acids. Germline CDR1 and CDR2: MGHRA and YSYEKL. V dropped 3 bases and J dropped 2 bases, with 10 bases sitting between them. In DNA, the CDR3 is TGCGCCAGCAGCCACTCGGAGCGGCAAGAGACCCAGTACTTC. Amino acids: CASSHSERQETQYF.

This clonotype was recorded a few times. J is TRBJ1-2 and V is TRBV12-3 or TRBV12-4; D remains unclear. This CDR3 is built from 12 residues. The V end lost 2 bases, the J end lost 4 bases, and 5 bases lay between the germline ends. The CDR3 reads CASSLSFYGYTF. CDR3 nucleotide sequence: TGTGCCAGCAGTTTAAGCTTCTATGGCTACACCTTC.

The chain couples TRBV15 to TRBJ2-1; TRBD2 aligns across 12 bases. Germline V CDR1 and CDR2: LNHNV, YYDKDF (reference sequence). The CDR3 runs 16 residues. The J segment lost 7 bases and the V segment lost 4 bases, leaving 8 bases of the junction unmatched. The CDR3 protein is CATSKEGLAGENEQFF. The CDR3 DNA reads TGTGCCACCAGCAAGGAGGGACTAGCGGGTGAGAATGAGCAGTTCTTC.

This clonotype has more than one count but fewer than ten. The rearrangement joins TRBV20-1 to TRBJ1-1, with D tentatively TRBD1 (6 bases). Germline values: CDR1 DFQATT, CDR2 SNEGSKA (reference sequence). V lost 4 bases, J lost 4 bases, and 19 bases lay in between. The CDR3 loop spans 15 amino acids. For the CDR3, the DNA is TGCAGTGCTACAGATAACAGGGCTGGGGGCACTGAAGCTTTCTTT. Encoded protein: CSATDNRAGGTEAFF.

This clonotype was observed a few times. J is TRBJ2-5 and V is TRBV6-2 or TRBV6-3; 7 positions agree with TRBD2. Trimming took 2 bases from V and 1 from J; bases not matched to a gene: 4. Germline CDR1 is MNHEY and CDR2 is SVGEGT. The CDR3 covers 15 residues. DNA for the CDR3: TGTGCCAGCAGTTACGACGGGGGGTTCCAAGAGACCCAGTACTTC. The encoded protein is CASSYDGGFQETQYF.

In this sample, this clonotype turned up many times. The V gene is TRBV20-1, the J gene TRBJ1-1; D gene unclear. This CDR3 is built from 16 residues. CDR1 and CDR2 from the germline V gene are DFQATT and SNEGSKA (reference sequence). Trimming stripped 3 bases from V and 1 base from J, with 18 bases between. The CDR3: CSARGILGSGNTEAFF. CDR3 in DNA: TGCAGTGCTAGGGGAATCTTGGGGAGTGGGAACACTGAAGCTTTCTTT.

CDR3 in amino acids: CASSLSGAQETQYF. CDR3 bases: TGTGCCAGCAGCTTAAGCGGCGCCCAAGAGACCCAGTACTTC. This chain joins TRBV7-2 and TRBJ2-5, with D possibly being TRBD2 (5 bases). Deletions cut 2 bases from V and 1 base from J, with 8 bases between. The CDR3 has 14 amino acids. The germline V gene encodes CDR1 SGHTA and CDR2 FQGNSA.

The chain has TRBV9 and TRBJ2-1, with a weak D call TRBD2 (5 bases). The CDR3 totals 15 residues. V lost 4 bases and J lost 9, with 20 bases in between. From germline, CDR1 is SGDLS and CDR2 YYNGEE. The CDR3 coding sequence is TGTGCCAGCAGCCCCCCCAGCGGATACCGGGGTGAGCAGTTCTTC. Protein: CASSPPSGYRGEQFF. The full variable domain, completed using reference TRBV9 and TRBJ2-1, is DSGVTQTPKHLITATGQRVTLRCSPRSGDLSVYWYQQSLDQGLQFLIQYYNGEERAKGNILERFSAQQFPDLHSELNLSSLELGDSALYFCASSPPSGYRGEQFFGPGTRLTVL.

The gene calls are TRBV20-1 and TRBJ2-3; 8 bases fit TRBD1. Trimming at V came to 6 bases and at J to 2 bases, leaving 16 bases not matched to a gene. In germline, CDR1 is DFQATT, CDR2 SNEGSKA (reference sequence). This CDR3 comprises 17 residues. CDR3 in amino acids: CSAPTAGGNRNTDTQYF. The CDR3 DNA reads TGCAGTGCCCCGACCGCAGGGGGCAACAGAAACACAGATACGCAGTATTTT.

This clonotype occurred many times. The chain employs TRBV29-1 and TRBJ2-1, with 9 bases lining up with TRBD1. Per germline, CDR1 SQVTM and CDR2 ANQGSEA. There are 14 residues in the CDR3. Losses at the gene ends were 6 bases for V and 2 bases for J; bases not matched to a gene: 5. Here the CDR3 DNA reads TGCAGCGTCTCCGACAGGGGGGCCTACAATGAGCAGTTCTTC. This sequence encodes CSVSDRGAYNEQFF.

This chain uses TRBV27 with TRBJ1-4; D unclear. The CDR3 has 12 amino acids. The V gene lost 11 bases and the J gene lost 4 bases, with 11 bases spanning the gap. CDR1 and CDR2 (germline): MNHEY, SMNVEV (reference sequence). The DNA for the CDR3 is TGTGCCTCGACACTTCTTAATGAAAAACTGTTTTTT. Its protein is CASTLLNEKLFF.

A few counts support this clonotype. This chain uses TRBV7-3 with TRBJ2-3; D not certain. V was cut by 3 bases and J by 0 bases, with 10 bases left in between. The CDR3 spans 15 residues. The germline CDR1 and CDR2 sequences are SGHTA and FQGTGA. As DNA, the CDR3 is TGTGCCAGCAGCTTTGACGGGTCTAGCACAGATACGCAGTATTTT. Its protein product is CASSFDGSSTDTQYF.

This clonotype was recorded at least ten times. The chain has TRBV24-1 and TRBJ2-1; 9 nucleotides match TRBD1. V was clipped by 3 bases and J by 3 bases; unmatched bases: 5. CDR1 is KGHDR, CDR2 SFDVKD, per germline. CDR3 length: 16 residues. CDR3 DNA: TGTGCCACCAGTGATCAAACAGGGGGCAGCTACAATGAGCAGTTCTTC. It translates to CATSDQTGGSYNEQFF.

The chain links TRBV5-4 to TRBJ1-5; no firm D call. Between the trimmed V and J ends, which lost 4 bases and 4 bases, there was a span of 12 bases. The CDR3 length is 14 residues. Germline CDR1 and CDR2: SGHNT and YYREEE (reference sequence). In DNA, the CDR3 is TGTGCCAGCAGCAACCGGGCCGAAAATCAGCCCCAGCATTTT. It encodes CASSNRAENQPQHF.

This clonotype has a handful of counts. This chain joins TRBV9 and TRBJ2-1; D not resolved. V was trimmed by 0 bases and J by 0 bases, leaving 7 bases between them. In germline, CDR1 is SGDLS, CDR2 YYNGEE. This CDR3 has 15 residues. The CDR3 region is CASSVVVGSYNEQFF. CDR3 nucleotide sequence: TGTGCCAGCAGCGTAGTCGTCGGCTCCTACAATGAGCAGTTCTTC.

A word on this clonotype: A much larger clone lies one base from this, so it may be a read error. The V and J genes are TRBV7-2 and TRBJ2-6; D unresolved. Trimming cost V 7 bases and J 2 bases, with 6 bases left between them. The length of the CDR3 is 13 residues. Germline CDR1 and CDR2: SGHTA and FQGNSA. The CDR3 protein is CASTPPGANVLTF. In DNA form, the CDR3 reads TGTGCCAGCACGCCACCTGGGGCCAACGTCCTGACTTTC. Complete variable domain (other parts from reference TRBV7-2 and TRBJ2-6): GAGVSQSPSNKVTEKGKDVELRCDPISGHTALYWYRQSLGQGLEFLIYFQGNSAPDKSGLPSDRFSAERTGGSVSTLTIQRTQQEDSAVYLCASTPPGANVLTFGAGSRLTVL.

CDR3 in amino acids: CASSLSLAGAFQETQYF. As DNA, the CDR3 is TGTGCCAGCAGTTTATCGCTAGCGGGAGCCTTCCAAGAGACCCAGTACTTC. The V gene is TRBV27, the J gene TRBJ2-5; 10 bases are shared with TRBD2. The CDR3 has 17 residues. Germline assignment: CDR1 MNHEY and CDR2 SMNVEV (reference sequence). The ends lost 0 bases at V and 1 base at J; junction bases unmatched: 5.

The sample holds many counts of this clonotype. The rearrangement uses TRBV7-2 and TRBJ2-1; 9 bases map to TRBD2. CDR3 size: 15 residues. The ends lost 5 bases at V and 2 bases at J; junction bases unmatched: 4. The germline CDR1 and CDR2 sequences are SGHTA and FQGNSA. The chain's CDR3 is CASSLTSGPYNEQFF. CDR3 nucleotide sequence: TGTGCCAGCAGCCTGACTAGCGGTCCCTACAATGAGCAGTTCTTC.

This clonotype was detected many times. The chain is built from TRBV7-2 and TRBJ2-1, with 7 bases lining up with TRBD2. Germline V lookup: CDR1 SGHTA, CDR2 FQGNSA. The trim removed 4 bases at V and 4 bases at J, leaving 13 bases unmatched. The CDR3 runs to 17 residues. In nucleotides, the CDR3 is TGTGCCAGCAGCTCCGACAGTCGAGCGGGACCGTACAATGAGCAGTTCTTC. Its translation is CASSSDSRAGPYNEQFF.

This clonotype was observed once. The V gene is TRBV29-1, the J gene TRBJ2-5; a weak D match, TRBD2 (6 bases). Per germline, CDR1 SQVTM and CDR2 ANQGSEA. This CDR3 region has 15 residues. V was pared by 3 bases and J by 10 bases, with 24 bases between. CDR3 loop: CSVDRPTSPNDDQYF. The DNA of the CDR3 is TGCAGCGTTGACCGCCCCACTAGCCCCAATGACGACCAGTACTTC.